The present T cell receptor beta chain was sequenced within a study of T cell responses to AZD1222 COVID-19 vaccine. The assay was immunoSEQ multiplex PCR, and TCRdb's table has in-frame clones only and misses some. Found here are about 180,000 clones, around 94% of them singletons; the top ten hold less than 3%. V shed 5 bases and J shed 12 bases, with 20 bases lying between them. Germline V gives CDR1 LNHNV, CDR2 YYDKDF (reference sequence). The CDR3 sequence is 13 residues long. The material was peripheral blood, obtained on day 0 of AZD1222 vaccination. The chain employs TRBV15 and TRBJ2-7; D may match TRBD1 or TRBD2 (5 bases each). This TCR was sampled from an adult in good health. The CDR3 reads CATSESAGAWWYF. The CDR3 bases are TGTGCCACCAGCGAATCGGCCGGGGCCTGGTGGTACTTC.